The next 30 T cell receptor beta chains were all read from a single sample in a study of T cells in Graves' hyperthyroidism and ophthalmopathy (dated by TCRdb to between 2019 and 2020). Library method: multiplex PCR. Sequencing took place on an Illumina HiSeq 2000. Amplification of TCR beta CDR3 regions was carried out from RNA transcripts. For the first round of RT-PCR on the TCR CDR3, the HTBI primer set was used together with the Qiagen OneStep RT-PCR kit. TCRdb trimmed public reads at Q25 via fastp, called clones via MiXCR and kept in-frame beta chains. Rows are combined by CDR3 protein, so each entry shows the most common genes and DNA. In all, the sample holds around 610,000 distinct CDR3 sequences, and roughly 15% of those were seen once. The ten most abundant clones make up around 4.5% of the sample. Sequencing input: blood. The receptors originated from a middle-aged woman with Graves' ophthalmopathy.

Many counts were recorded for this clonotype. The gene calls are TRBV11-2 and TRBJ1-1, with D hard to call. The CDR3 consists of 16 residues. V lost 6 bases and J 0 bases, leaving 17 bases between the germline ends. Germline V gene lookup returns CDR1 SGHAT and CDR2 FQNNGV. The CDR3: CASRTYGTSMNTEAFF. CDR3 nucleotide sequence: TGTGCCAGCAGGACTTACGGTACTTCGATGAACACTGAAGCTTTCTTT. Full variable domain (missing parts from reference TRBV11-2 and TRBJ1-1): EAGVAQSPRYKIIEKRQSVAFWCNPISGHATLYWYQQILGQGPKLLIQFQNNGVVDDSQLPKDRFSAERLKGVDSTLKIQPAKLEDSAVYLCASRTYGTSMNTEAFFGQGTRLTVV.

The CDR3 DNA reads as TGTGCCTGGAGTGAAGGGCGTTCCTTCTCTGGGGCCAACGTCCTGACTTTC. Translation gives CAWSEGRSFSGANVLTF. V and J are TRBV30 and TRBJ2-6, with D uncertain. CDR3 length: 17 residues. CDR1 is GTSNPN and CDR2 is SVGIG in the germline V gene (reference sequence). The V gene lost 1 base and the J gene lost 0 bases, with 13 bases spanning the gap.

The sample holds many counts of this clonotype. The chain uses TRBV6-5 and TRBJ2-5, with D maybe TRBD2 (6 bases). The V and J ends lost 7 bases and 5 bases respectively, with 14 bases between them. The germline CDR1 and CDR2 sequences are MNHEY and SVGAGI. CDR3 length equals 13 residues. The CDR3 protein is CASNGRFSETQYF. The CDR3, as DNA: TGTGCCAGCAACGGGAGATTCTCCGAGACCCAGTACTTC.

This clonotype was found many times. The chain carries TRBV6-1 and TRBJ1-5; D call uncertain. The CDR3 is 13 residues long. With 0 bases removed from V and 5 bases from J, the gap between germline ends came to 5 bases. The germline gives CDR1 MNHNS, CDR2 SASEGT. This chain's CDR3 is CASSEALYQPQHF. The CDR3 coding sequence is TGTGCCAGCAGTGAAGCCCTATATCAGCCCCAGCATTTT.

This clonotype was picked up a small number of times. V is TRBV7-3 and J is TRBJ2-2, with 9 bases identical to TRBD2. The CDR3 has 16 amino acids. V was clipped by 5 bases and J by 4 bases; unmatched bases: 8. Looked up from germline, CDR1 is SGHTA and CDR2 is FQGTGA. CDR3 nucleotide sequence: TGTGCCAGCAGCCCCCGGCTAGCGGGATTCACCGGGGAGCTGTTTTTT. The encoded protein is CASSPRLAGFTGELFF.

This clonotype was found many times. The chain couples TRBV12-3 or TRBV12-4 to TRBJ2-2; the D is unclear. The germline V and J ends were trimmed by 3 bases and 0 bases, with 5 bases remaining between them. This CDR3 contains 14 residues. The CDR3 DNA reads TGTGCCAGCAGTTTTAGACCGAACACCGGGGAGCTGTTTTTT. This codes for CASSFRPNTGELFF.

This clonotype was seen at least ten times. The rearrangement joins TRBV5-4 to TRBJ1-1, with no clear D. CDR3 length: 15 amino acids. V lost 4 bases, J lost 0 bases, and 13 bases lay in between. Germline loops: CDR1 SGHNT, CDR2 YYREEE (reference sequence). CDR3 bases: TGTGCCAGCAGCCCCCAGCTACTCATGAACACTGAAGCTTTCTTT. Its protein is CASSPQLLMNTEAFF.

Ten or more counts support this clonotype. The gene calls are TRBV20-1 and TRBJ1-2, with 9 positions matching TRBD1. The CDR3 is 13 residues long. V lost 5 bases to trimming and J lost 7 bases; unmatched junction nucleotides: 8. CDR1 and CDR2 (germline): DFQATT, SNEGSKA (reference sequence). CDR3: CSAGQGYFLGYTF. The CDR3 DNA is TGCAGTGCTGGACAGGGGTATTTTCTTGGCTACACCTTC.

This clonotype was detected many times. CDR3 DNA sequence: TGTGCCAGCAGTTTACGTGGGGCGGGACAGCCCCAGCATTTT. Translation gives CASSLRGAGQPQHF. The J gene is TRBJ1-5, the V gene TRBV27; maybe TRBD1 (5 bases). Deletions cut 2 bases from V and 7 bases from J, with 12 bases between. This CDR3 comprises 14 residues. From germline, CDR1 is MNHEY and CDR2 SMNVEV (reference sequence).

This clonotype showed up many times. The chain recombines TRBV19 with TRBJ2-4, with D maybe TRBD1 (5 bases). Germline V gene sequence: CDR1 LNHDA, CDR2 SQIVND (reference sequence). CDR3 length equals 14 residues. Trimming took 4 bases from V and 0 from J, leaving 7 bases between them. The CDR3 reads CASSRQPAKNIQYF. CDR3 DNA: TGTGCCAGTAGTAGACAGCCAGCCAAAAACATTCAGTACTTC.

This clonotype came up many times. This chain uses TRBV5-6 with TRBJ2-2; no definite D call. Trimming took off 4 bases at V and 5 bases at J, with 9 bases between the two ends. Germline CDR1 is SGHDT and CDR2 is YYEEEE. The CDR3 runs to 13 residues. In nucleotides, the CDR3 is TGTGCCAGCAGCCCAATGAAAACCGGGGAGCTGTTTTTT. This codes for CASSPMKTGELFF.

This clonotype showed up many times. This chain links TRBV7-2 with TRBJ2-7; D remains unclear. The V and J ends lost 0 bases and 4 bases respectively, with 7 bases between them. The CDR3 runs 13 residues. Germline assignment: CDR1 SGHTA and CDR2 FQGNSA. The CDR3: CASSLARDYEQYF. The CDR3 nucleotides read TGTGCCAGCAGCTTAGCTAGGGATTACGAGCAGTACTTC.

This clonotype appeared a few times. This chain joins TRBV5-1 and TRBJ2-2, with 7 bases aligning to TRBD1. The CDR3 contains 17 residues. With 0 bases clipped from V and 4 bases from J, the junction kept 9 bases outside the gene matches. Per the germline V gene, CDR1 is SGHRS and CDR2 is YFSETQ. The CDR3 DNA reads TGCGCCAGCAGCTTGGTGCCTCCGGACAGGACCACCGGGGAGCTGTTTTTT. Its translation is CASSLVPPDRTTGELFF.

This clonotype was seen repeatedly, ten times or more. CDR3 region: CASSLRPTRAGELFF. The CDR3 DNA reads TGTGCCAGCAGTTTACGGCCGACTAGGGCCGGGGAGCTGTTTTTT. The rearrangement links TRBV12-3 or TRBV12-4 to TRBJ2-2; D may be TRBD2 (6 bases). The CDR3 sequence is 15 residues long. Trimming pared 2 bases from V and 6 bases from J, leaving 13 bases between.

The CDR3 nucleotides are TGTGCCAGTAGTACAGAGACAGAGAACACTGAAGCTTTCTTT. Its translation: CASSTETENTEAFF. The chain couples TRBV19 to TRBJ1-1; maybe TRBD1 (5 bases). The germline CDR1 and CDR2 sequences are LNHDA and SQIVND (reference sequence). This CDR3 contains 14 residues. Trimming left V 4 bases short and J 1 base short, with 10 bases between.

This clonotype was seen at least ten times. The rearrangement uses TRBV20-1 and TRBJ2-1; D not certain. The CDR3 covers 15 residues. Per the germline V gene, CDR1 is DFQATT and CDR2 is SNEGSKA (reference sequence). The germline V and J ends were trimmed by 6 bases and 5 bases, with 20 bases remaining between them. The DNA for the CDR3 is TGCAGTGCCTATCGTACGGGTGTGATGGACAATGAGCAGTTCTTC. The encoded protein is CSAYRTGVMDNEQFF.

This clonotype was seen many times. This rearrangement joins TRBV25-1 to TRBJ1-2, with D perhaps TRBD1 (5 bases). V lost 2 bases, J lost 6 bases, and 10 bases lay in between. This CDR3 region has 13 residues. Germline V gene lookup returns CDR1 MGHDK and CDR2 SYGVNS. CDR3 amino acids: CASSEVGRDGYTF. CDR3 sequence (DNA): TGTGCCAGCAGTGAAGTCGGCAGGGATGGCTACACCTTC.

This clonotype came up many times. This CDR3 reads CSVETRVEETQYF. The CDR3 DNA is TGCAGCGTTGAGACCAGGGTAGAGGAGACCCAGTACTTC. The V and J genes are TRBV29-1 and TRBJ2-5, with D maybe TRBD1 (5 bases). CDR3 length: 13 amino acids. With 3 bases removed from V and 5 bases from J, the gap between germline ends came to 13 bases. Germline CDR1 and CDR2: SQVTM and ANQGSEA.

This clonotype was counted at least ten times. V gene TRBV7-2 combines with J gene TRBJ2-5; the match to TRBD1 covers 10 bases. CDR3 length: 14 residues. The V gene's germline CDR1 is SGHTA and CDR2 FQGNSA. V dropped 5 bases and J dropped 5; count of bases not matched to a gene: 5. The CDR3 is CASSTGQGRETQYF. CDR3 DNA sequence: TGTGCCAGCAGCACGGGACAGGGGAGGGAGACCCAGTACTTC.

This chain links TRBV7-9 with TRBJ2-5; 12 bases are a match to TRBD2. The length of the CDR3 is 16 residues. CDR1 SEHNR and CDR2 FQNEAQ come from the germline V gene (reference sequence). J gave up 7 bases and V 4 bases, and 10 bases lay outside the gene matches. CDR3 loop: CASSSTRTSGVGTQYF. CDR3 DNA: TGTGCCAGCAGCTCTACGCGGACTAGCGGGGTGGGGACCCAGTACTTC.

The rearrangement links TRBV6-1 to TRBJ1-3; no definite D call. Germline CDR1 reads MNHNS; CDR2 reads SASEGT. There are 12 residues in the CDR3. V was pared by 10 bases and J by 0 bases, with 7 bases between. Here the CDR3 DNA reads TGTGCCACCTTTCCCTCTGGAAACACCATATATTTT. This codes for CATFPSGNTIYF.

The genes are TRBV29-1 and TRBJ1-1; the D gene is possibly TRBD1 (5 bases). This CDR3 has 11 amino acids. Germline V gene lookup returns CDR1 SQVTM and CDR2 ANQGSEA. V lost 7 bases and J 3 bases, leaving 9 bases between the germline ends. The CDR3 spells CSALGDTEAFF. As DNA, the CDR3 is TGCAGCGCCTTGGGGGACACTGAAGCTTTCTTT.

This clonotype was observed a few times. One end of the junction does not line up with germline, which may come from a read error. CDR3 sequence reads: CASSQLPLAGGLEQCF. CDR3 nucleotides: TGTGCCAGCAGCCAACTACCCCTAGCGGGAGGTCTCGAGCAGTGCTTC. The chain employs TRBV4-2 and TRBJ2-7; 11 positions agree with TRBD2. In germline, CDR1 is LGHNA, CDR2 YNFKEQ. This CDR3 has 16 amino acids.

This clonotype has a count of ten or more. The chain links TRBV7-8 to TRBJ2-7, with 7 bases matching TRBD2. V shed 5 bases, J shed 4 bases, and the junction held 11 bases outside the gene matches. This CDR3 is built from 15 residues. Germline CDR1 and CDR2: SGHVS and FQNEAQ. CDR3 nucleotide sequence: TGTGCCAGCAGCGGGTGGGACTACCGACCGTACGAGCAGTACTTC. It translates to CASSGWDYRPYEQYF. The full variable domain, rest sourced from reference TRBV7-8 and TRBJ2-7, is GAGVSQSPRYKVAKRGQDVALRCDPISGHVSLFWYQQALGQGPEFLTYFQNEAQLDKSGLPSDRFFAERPEGSVSTLKIQRTQQEDSAVYLCASSGWDYRPYEQYFGPGTRLTVT.

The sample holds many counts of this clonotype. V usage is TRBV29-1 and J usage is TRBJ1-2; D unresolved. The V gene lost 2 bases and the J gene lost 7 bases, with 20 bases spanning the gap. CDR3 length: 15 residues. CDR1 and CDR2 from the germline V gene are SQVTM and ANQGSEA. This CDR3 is CSVESVTSGRGGYTF. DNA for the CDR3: TGCAGCGTTGAATCGGTTACTTCAGGTAGAGGTGGCTACACCTTC.

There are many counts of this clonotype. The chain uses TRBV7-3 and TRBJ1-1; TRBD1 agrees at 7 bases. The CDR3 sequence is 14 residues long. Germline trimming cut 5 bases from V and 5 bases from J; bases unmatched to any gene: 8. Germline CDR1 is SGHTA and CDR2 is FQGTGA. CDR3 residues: CASSRKTGWTEAFF. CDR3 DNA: TGTGCCAGCAGCAGAAAGACAGGGTGGACTGAAGCTTTCTTT. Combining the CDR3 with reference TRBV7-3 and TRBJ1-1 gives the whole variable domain GAGVSQTPSNKVTEKGKYVELRCDPISGHTALYWYRQSLGQGPEFLIYFQGTGAADDSGLPNDRFFAVRPEGSVSTLKIQRTERGDSAVYLCASSRKTGWTEAFFGQGTRLTVV.

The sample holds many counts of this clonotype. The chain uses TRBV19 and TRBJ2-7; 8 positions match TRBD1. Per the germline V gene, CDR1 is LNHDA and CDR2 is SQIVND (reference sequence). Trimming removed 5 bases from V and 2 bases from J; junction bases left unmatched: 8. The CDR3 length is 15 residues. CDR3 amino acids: CASSPELGQAYEQYF. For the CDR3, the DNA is TGTGCCAGTAGTCCCGAATTGGGACAGGCCTACGAGCAGTACTTC.

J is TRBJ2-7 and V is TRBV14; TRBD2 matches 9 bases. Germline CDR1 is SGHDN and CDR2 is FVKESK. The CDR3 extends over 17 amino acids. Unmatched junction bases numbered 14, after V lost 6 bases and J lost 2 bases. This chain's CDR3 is CASSYSWVAGVTYEQYF. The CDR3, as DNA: TGTGCCAGCAGTTACTCGTGGGTAGCGGGAGTGACCTACGAGCAGTACTTC.

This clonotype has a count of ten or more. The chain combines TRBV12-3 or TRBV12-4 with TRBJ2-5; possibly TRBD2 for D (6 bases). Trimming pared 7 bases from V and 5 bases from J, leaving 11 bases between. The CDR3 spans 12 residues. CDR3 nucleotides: TGTGCCAGCACCCGGGCGGGGGAGACCCAGTACTTC. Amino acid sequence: CASTRAGETQYF.

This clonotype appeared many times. CDR3 bases: TGTGCCAGCAGCCCCCTAGCGGGCAACGACAATGAGCAGTTCTTC. It encodes CASSPLAGNDNEQFF. The chain combines TRBV28 with TRBJ2-1; 8 nucleotides align to TRBD2. CDR3 length equals 15 residues. Germline V lookup: CDR1 MDHEN, CDR2 SYDVKM. Losses at the gene ends were 6 bases for V and 5 bases for J; bases not matched to a gene: 9.